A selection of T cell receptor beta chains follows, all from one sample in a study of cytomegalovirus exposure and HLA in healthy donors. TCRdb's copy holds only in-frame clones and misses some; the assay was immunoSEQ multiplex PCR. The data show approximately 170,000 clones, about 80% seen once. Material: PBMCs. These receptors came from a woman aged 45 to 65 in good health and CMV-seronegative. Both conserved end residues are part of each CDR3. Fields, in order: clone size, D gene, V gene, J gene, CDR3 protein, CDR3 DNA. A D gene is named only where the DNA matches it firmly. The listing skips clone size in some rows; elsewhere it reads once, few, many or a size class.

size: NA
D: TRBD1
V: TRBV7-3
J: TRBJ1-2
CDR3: CASSLTGQSYGYTF
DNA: TGTGCCAGCAGCTTAACGGGACAGTCCTATGGCTACACCTTC

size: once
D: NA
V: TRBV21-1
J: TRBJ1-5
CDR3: CASSNRGNQPQHF
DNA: TGTGCCAGCAGCAACCGCGGCAATCAGCCCCAGCATTTT

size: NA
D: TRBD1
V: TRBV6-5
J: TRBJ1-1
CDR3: CASSYSWTGTTEAFF
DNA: TGTGCCAGCAGTTACTCCTGGACAGGGACCACTGAAGCTTTCTTT

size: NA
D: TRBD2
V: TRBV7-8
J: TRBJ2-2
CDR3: CASSLATLAGEGGELFF
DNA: TGTGCCAGCAGCTTAGCCACCCTAGCGGGAGAGGGCGGGGAGCTGTTTTTT

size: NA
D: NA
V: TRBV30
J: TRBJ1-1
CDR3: CAWVVRDTEAFF
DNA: TGTGCCTGGGTGGTCAGGGACACTGAAGCTTTCTTT

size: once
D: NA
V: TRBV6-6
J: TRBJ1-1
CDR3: CASSTGTPTEAFF
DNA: TGTGCCAGCAGCACCGGGACTCCAACCGAAGCTTTCTTT

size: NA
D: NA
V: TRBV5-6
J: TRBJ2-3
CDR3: CASSLGQTRTDTQYF
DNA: TGTGCCAGCAGCTTGGGTCAGACTCGCACAGATACGCAGTATTTT

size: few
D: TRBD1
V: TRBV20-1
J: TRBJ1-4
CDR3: CSAWDREKLFF
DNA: TGCAGTGCTTGGGACAGGGAAAAACTGTTTTTT

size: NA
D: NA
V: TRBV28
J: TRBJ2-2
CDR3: CASSLLTGELFF
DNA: TGTGCCAGCAGTTTGTTAACCGGGGAGCTGTTTTTT

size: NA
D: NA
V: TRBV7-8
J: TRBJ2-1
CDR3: CASSLEPQREQFF
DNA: TGTGCCAGCAGCTTAGAGCCCCAGCGGGAGCAGTTCTTC

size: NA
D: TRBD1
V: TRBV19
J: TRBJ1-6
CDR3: CASSTGDRDNSPLHF
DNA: TGTGCCAGTAGTACGGGGGACAGGGACAATTCACCCCTCCACTTT

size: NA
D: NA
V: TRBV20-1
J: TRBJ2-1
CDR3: CSAWDINEQFF
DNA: TGCAGTGCTTGGGACATCAATGAGCAGTTCTTC

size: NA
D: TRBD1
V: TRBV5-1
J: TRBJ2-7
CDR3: CASSLDGTAFYEQYF
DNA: TGCGCCAGCAGCTTGGACGGGACAGCCTTCTACGAGCAGTACTTC

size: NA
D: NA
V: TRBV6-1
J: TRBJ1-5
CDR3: CASKGGGAFQPQHF
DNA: TGTGCCAGCAAAGGCGGGGGGGCTTTTCAGCCCCAGCATTTT

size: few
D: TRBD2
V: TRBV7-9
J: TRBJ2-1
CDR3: CASSPRSLAGDYNEQFF
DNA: TGTGCCAGCAGCCCGAGGAGCCTAGCGGGGGACTACAATGAGCAGTTCTTC

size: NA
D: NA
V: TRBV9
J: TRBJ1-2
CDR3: CASSVGAIGGYGYTF
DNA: TGTGCCAGCAGCGTAGGTGCAATCGGGGGCTATGGCTACACCTTC

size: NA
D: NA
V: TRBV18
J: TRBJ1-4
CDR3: CASRQPTNEKLFF
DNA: TGTGCCAGCCGACAGCCAACTAATGAAAAACTGTTTTTT

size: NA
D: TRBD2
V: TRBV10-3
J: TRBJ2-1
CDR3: CAISERLAGNNEQFF
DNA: TGTGCCATCAGTGAGCGACTAGCGGGCAACAATGAGCAGTTCTTC

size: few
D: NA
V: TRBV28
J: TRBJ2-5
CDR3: CASSFRGRGFQETQYF
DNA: TGTGCCAGCAGTTTTCGAGGCAGGGGATTTCAGGAGACCCAGTACTTC

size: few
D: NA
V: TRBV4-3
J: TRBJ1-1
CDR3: CASSQDRGDTEAFF
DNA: TGCGCCAGCAGCCAAGACAGGGGAGACACTGAAGCTTTCTTT

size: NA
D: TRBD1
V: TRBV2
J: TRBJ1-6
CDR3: CASSPGQGEVYNISPLHF
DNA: TGTGCCAGCAGCCCGGGACAGGGAGAGGTTTATAACATTTCGCCCCTCCACTTT

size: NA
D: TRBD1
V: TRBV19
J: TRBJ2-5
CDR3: CASSKGTGVLQETQYF
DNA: TGTGCCAGTAGTAAAGGGACAGGGGTTCTTCAAGAGACCCAGTACTTC

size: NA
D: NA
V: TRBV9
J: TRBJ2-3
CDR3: CASSSRLADTQYF
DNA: TGTGCCAGCAGCAGCAGATTAGCTGATACGCAGTATTTT

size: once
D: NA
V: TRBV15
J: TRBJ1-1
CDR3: CATSRGGSGNTEAFF
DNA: TGTGCCACCAGCAGAGGGGGCTCTGGAAACACTGAAGCTTTCTTT

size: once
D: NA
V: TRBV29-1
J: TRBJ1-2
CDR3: CSVEQGSHGYTF
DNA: TGCAGCGTTGAACAGGGATCCCATGGCTACACCTTC

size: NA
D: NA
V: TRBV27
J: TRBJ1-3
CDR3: CASSRSALSGNTIYF
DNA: TGTGCCAGCAGTCGCAGTGCCCTCTCTGGAAACACCATATATTTT

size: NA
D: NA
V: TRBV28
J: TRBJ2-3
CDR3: CASTGGRTDTQYF
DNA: TGTGCCAGCACCGGCGGCCGCACAGATACGCAGTATTTT

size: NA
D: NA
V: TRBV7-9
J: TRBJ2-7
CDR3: CSSSLAGGDPYF
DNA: TGTTCCAGCAGCTTAGCTGGGGGCGACCCTTACTTC

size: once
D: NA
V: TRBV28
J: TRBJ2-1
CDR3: CASKSSDAYNEQFF
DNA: TGTGCCAGCAAATCGAGCGATGCCTACAATGAGCAGTTCTTC

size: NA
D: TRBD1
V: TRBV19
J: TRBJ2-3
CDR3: CASRQGALLDTQYF
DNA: TGTGCCAGTCGACAGGGGGCGCTTTTGGATACGCAGTATTTT

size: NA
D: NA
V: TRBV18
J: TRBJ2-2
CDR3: CASSPERDGELFF
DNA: TGTGCCAGCTCACCCGAGCGAGACGGGGAGCTGTTTTTT

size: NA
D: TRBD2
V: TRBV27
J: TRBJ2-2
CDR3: CASSLGRGGTGELFF
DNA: TGTGCCAGCAGTTTAGGGCGGGGGGGCACCGGGGAGCTGTTTTTT

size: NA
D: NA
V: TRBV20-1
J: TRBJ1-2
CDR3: CSAKQAYGYTF
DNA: TGCAGTGCAAAACAGGCCTATGGCTACACCTTC

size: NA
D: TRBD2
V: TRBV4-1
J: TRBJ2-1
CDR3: CASSPSGGYNEQFF
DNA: TGCGCCAGCAGCCCTAGCGGGGGATACAATGAGCAGTTCTTC

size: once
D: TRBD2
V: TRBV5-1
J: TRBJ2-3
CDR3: CASSPGLAGGIDTQYF
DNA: TGCGCCAGCAGCCCTGGACTAGCGGGAGGGATAGATACGCAGTATTTT